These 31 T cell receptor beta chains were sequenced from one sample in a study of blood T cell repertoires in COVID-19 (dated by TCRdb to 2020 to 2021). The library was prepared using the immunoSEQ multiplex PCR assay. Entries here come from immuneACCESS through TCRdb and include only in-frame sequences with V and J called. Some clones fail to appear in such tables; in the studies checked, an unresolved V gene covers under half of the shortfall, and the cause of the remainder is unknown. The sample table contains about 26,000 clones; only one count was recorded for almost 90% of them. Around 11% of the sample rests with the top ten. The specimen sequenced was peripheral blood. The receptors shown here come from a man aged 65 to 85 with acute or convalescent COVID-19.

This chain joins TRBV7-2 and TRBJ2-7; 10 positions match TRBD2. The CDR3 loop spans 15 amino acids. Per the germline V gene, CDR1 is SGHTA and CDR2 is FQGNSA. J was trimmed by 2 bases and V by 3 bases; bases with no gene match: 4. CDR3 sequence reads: CASSFQAGGPYEQYF. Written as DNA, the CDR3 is TGTGCCAGCAGCTTCCAAGCGGGAGGGCCCTACGAGCAGTACTTC.

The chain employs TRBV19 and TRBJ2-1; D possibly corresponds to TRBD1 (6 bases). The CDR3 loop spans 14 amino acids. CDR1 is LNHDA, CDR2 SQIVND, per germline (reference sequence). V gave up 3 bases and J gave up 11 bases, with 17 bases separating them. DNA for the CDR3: TGTGCCAGTAGTATCGGACAGATAGGGGCTAAGCAGTTCTTC. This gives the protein CASSIGQIGAKQFF. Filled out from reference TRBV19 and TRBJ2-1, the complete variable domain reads DGGITQSPKYLFRKEGQNVTLSCEQNLNHDAMYWYRQDPGQGLRLIYYSQIVNDFQKGDIAEGYSVSREKKESFPLTVTSAQKNPTAFYLCASSIGQIGAKQFFGPGTRLTVL.

CDR3 DNA: TGTGCCAGCAGTTCGGGACAGGGTCAAGAGACCCAGTACTTC. Its translation is CASSSGQGQETQYF. The V call is TRBV28, the J call TRBJ2-5, with TRBD1 identical over 9 bases. Germline CDR1 is MDHEN and CDR2 is SYDVKM. The CDR3 runs 14 residues. Trimming at V came to 4 bases and at J to 2 bases, leaving 2 bases not matched to a gene.

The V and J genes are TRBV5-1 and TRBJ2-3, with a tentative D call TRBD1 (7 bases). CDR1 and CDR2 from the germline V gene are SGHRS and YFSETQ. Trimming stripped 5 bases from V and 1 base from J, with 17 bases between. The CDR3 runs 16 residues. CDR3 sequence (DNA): TGCGCCAGCAGACCACTTACAGGGGAGGGCACAGATACGCAGTATTTT. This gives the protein CASRPLTGEGTDTQYF.

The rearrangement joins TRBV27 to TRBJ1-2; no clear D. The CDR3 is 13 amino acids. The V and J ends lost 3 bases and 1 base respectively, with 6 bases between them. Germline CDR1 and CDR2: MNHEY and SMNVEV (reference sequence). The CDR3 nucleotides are TGTGCCAGCAGTTTCTCAGTTAACTATGGCTACACCTTC. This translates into CASSFSVNYGYTF.

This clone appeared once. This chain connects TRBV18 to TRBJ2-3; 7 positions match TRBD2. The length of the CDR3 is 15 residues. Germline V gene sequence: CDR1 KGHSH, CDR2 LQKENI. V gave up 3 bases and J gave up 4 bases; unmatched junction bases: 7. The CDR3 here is CASSPGLGGADTQYF. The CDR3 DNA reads TGTGCCAGCTCACCCGGACTAGGAGGGGCAGATACGCAGTATTTT.

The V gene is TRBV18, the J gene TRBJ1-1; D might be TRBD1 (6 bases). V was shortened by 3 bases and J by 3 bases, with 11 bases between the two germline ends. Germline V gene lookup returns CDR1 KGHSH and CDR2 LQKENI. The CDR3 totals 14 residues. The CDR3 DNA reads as TGTGCCAGCTCACCTATAGGGGGGGACACTGAAGCTTTCTTT. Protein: CASSPIGGDTEAFF.

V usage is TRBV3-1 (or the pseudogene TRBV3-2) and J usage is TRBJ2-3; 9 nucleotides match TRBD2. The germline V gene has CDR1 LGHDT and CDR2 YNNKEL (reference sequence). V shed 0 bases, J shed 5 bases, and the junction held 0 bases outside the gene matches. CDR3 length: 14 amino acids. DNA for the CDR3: TGTGCCAGCAGCCAAGATAGCGGGAGAGATACGCAGTATTTT. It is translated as CASSQDSGRDTQYF.

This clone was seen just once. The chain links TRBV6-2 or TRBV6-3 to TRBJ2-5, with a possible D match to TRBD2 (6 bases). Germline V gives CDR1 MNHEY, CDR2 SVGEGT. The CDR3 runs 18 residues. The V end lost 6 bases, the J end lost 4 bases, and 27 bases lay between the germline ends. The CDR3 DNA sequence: TGTGCCAGCAGCCGATCGTCCCCACTAGCCCGGGATCGAGAGACCCAGTACTTC. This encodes CASSRSSPLARDRETQYF.

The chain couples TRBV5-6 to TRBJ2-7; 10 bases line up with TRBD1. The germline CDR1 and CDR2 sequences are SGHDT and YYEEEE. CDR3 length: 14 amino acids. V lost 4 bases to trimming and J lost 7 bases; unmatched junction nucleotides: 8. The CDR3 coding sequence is TGTGCCAGCAGCCCGGACAGGGGGGAAGGTGAGCAGTACTTC. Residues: CASSPDRGEGEQYF.

CDR3 nucleotide sequence: TGTGCCAGCAGCTCGGGGGGCCACTGGGAGCAGTTCTTC. Residues: CASSSGGHWEQFF. The chain recombines TRBV21-1 with TRBJ2-1; whether TRBD2, the table's D call, matches the DNA was not checked. TRBV21-1 is reported as a pseudogene. This CDR3 is 13 amino acids long.

This chain's CDR3 is CSASTSYEQYF. CDR3 DNA sequence: TGCAGTGCTAGCACATCGTACGAGCAGTACTTC. The chain is built from TRBV20-1 and TRBJ2-7; no definite D call. V lost 3 bases, J lost 4 bases, and 7 bases lay in between. The germline CDR1 and CDR2 sequences are DFQATT and SNEGSKA (reference sequence). The CDR3 runs 11 residues.

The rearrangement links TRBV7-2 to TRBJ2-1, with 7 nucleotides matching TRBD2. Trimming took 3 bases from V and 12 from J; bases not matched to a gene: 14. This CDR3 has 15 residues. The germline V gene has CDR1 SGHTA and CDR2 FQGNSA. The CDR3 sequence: CASSFGRALTQGQFF. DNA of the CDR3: TGTGCCAGCAGCTTTGGGAGGGCCCTAACTCAGGGGCAGTTCTTC.

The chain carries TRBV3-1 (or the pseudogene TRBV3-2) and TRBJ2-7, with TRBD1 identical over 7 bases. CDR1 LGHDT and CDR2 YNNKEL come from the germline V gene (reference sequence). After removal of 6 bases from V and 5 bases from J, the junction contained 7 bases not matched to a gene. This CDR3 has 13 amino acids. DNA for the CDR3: TGTGCCAGCAGTAGCAGGGGGATCGACGAGCAGTACTTC. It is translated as CASSSRGIDEQYF.

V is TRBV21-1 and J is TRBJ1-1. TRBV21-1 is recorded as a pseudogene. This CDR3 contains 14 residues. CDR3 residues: CASSKSEGDTEAFF. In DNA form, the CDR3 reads TGTGCCAGCAGCAAAAGTGAGGGAGACACTGAAGCTTTCTTT.

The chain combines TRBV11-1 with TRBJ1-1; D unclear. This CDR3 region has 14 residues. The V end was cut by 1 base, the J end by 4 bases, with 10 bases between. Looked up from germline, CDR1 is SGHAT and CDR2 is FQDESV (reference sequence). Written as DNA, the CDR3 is TGTGCCAGCAGCTTAGGGTCTGGCACCACTGAAGCTTTCTTT. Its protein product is CASSLGSGTTEAFF.

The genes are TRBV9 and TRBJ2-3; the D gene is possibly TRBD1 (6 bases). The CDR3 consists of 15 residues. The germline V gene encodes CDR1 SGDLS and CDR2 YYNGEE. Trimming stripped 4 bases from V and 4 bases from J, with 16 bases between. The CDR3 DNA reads TGTGCCAGCAGCCGTACAGGGATGGAGGCAGATACGCAGTATTTT. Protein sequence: CASSRTGMEADTQYF. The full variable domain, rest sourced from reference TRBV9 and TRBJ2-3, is DSGVTQTPKHLITATGQRVTLRCSPRSGDLSVYWYQQSLDQGLQFLIQYYNGEERAKGNILERFSAQQFPDLHSELNLSSLELGDSALYFCASSRTGMEADTQYFGPGTRLTVL.

The CDR3 loop is CASSLGAGYTF. The CDR3 region has the DNA TGTGCCAGCAGTCTTGGGGCCGGCTACACCTTC. The V call is TRBV6-2 or TRBV6-3, the J call TRBJ1-2; the D gene is possibly TRBD1 (5 bases). The CDR3 spans 11 residues. Germline CDR1 reads MNHEY; CDR2 reads SVGEGT. The germline V and J ends were trimmed by 5 bases and 8 bases, with 9 bases remaining between them.

CDR3 protein: CASSRGELFF. CDR3 in DNA: TGTGCCAGCAGTCGCGGGGAGCTGTTTTTT. The V and J genes are TRBV3-1 (or the pseudogene TRBV3-2) and TRBJ2-2; D is unresolved. The V and J ends lost 6 bases and 7 bases respectively, with 3 bases between them. Germline CDR1 and CDR2: LGHDT and YNNKEL (reference sequence). The CDR3 length is 10 residues.

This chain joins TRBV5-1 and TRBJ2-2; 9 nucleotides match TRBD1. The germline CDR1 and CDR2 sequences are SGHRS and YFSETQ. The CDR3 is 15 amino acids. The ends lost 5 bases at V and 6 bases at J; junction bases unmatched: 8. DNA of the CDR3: TGCGCCAGCAGAGCCGGGACAGGGAGTGCCGGGGAGCTGTTTTTT. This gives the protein CASRAGTGSAGELFF.

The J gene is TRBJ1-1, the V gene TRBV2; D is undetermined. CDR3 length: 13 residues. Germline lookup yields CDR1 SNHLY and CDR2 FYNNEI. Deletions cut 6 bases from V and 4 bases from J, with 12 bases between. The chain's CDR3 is CASRERGSTEAFF. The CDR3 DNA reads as TGTGCCAGCAGAGAGCGGGGAAGCACTGAAGCTTTCTTT.

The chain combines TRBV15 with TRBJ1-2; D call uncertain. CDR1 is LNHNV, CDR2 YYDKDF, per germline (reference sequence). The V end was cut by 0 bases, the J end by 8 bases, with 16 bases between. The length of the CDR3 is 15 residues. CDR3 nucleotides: TGTGCCACCAGCAGAGATCGCGGCGGGGTGTGGGGCTACACCTTC. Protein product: CATSRDRGGVWGYTF.

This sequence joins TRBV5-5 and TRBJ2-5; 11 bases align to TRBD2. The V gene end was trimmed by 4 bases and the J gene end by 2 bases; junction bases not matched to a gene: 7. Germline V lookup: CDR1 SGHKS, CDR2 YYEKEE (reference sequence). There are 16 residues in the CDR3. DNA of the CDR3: TGTGCCAGCAGCCTCAGACTAGCGGGAACACAAGAGACCCAGTACTTC. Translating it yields CASSLRLAGTQETQYF. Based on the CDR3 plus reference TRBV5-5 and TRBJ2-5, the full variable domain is DAGVTQSPTHLIKTRGQQVTLRCSPISGHKSVSWYQQVLGQGPQFIFQYYEKEERGRGNFPDRFSARQFPNYSSELNVNALLLGDSALYLCASSLRLAGTQETQYFGPGTRLLVL.

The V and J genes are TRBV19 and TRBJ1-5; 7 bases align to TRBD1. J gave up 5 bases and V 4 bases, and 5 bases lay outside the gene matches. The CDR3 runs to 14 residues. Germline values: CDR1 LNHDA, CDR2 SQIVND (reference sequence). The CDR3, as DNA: TGTGCCAGTAGTAGCCGGGACAGATATCAGCCCCAGCATTTT. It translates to CASSSRDRYQPQHF.

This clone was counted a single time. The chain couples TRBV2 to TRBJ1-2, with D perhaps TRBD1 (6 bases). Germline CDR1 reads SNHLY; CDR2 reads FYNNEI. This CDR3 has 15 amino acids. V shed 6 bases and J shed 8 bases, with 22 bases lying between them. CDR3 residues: CASSRQALGKRGYTF. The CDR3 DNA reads TGTGCCAGCAGCCGACAGGCTTTGGGGAAAAGGGGCTACACCTTC.

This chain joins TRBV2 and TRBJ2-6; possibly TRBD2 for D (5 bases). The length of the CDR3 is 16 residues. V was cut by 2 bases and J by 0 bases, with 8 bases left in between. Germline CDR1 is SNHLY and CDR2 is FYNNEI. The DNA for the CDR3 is TGTGCCAGCAGTGAATCCCGGGACTCTGGGGCCAACGTCCTGACTTTC. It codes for CASSESRDSGANVLTF.

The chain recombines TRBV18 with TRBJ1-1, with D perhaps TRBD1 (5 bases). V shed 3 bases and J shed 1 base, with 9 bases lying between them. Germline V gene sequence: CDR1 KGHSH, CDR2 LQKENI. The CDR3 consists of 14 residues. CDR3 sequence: CASSPDSTNTEAFF. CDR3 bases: TGTGCCAGCTCACCCGACAGCACGAACACTGAAGCTTTCTTT.

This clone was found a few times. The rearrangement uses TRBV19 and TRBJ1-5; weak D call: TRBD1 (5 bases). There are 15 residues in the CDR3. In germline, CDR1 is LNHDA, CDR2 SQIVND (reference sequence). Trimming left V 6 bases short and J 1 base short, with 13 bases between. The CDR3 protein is CASSTTGGSNQPQHF. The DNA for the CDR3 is TGTGCCAGTAGCACCACCGGGGGGAGCAATCAGCCCCAGCATTTT.

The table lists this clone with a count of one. The CDR3 region has the DNA TGTGCCAGCAGCTTTCGCGGGAAAGAGACCCAGTACTTC. Translated, it gives CASSFRGKETQYF. This chain joins TRBV7-3 and TRBJ2-5, with D perhaps TRBD2 (6 bases). The CDR3 is made up of 13 amino acids. V was pared by 3 bases and J by 3 bases, with 8 bases between. The germline V gene has CDR1 SGHTA and CDR2 FQGTGA. Filled out from reference TRBV7-3 and TRBJ2-5, the complete variable domain reads GAGVSQTPSNKVTEKGKYVELRCDPISGHTALYWYRQSLGQGPEFLIYFQGTGAADDSGLPNDRFFAVRPEGSVSTLKIQRTERGDSAVYLCASSFRGKETQYFGPGTRLLVL.

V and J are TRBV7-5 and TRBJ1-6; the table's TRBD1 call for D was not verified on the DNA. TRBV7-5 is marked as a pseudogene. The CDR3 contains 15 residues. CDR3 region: CARSPGDRSNSPLHF. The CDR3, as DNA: TGTGCCAGAAGCCCTGGGGACAGGAGTAATTCACCCCTCCACTTT.

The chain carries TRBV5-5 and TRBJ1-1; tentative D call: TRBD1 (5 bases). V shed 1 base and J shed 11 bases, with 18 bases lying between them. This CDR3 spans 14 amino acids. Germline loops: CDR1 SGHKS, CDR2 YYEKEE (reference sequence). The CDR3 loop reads CASSLRWQGMMAFF. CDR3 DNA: TGTGCCAGCAGCTTGCGGTGGCAGGGTATGATGGCTTTCTTT.